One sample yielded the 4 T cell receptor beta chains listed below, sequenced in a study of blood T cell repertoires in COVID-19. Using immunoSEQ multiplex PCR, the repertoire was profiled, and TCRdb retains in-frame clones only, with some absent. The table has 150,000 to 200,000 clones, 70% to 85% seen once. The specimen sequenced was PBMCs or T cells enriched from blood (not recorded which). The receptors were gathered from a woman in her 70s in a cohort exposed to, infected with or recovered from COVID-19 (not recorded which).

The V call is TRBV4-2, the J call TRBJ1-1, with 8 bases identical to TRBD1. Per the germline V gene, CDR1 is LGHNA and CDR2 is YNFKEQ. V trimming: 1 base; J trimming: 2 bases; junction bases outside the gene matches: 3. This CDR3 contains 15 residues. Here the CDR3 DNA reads TGTGCCAGCAGCCAAGGGCAGGGGGCTAACACTGAAGCTTTCTTT. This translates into CASSQGQGANTEAFF.

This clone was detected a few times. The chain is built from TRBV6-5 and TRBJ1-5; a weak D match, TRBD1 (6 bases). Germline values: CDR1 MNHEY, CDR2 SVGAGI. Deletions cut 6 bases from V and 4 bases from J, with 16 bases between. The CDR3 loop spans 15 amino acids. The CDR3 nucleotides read TGTGCCAGCAGAGCCCCCGGGGGGCTAAATCAGCCCCAGCATTTT. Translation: CASRAPGGLNQPQHF.

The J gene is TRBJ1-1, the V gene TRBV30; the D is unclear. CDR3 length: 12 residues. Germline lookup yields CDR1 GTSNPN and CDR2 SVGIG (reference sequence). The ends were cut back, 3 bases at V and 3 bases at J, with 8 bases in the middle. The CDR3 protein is CAWSPLHTEAFF. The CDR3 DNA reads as TGTGCCTGGAGCCCCCTCCACACTGAAGCTTTCTTT.

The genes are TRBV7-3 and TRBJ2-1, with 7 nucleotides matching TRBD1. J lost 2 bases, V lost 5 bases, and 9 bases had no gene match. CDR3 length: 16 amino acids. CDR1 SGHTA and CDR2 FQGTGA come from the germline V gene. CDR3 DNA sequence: TGTGCCAGCAGCACCAGACAGGGATCACCCTACAATGAGCAGTTCTTC. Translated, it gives CASSTRQGSPYNEQFF. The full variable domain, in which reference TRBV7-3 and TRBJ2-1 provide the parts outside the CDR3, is GAGVSQTPSNKVTEKGKYVELRCDPISGHTALYWYRQSLGQGPEFLIYFQGTGAADDSGLPNDRFFAVRPEGSVSTLKIQRTERGDSAVYLCASSTRQGSPYNEQFFGPGTRLTVL.